This entry lists 22 T cell receptor beta chains sequenced from one sample in a study of blood T cell repertoires in COVID-19. Method: immunoSEQ multiplex PCR; TCRdb's copy keeps in-frame clones and lacks some. The table includes about 410,000 clones, about 91% detected once. Sequencing was performed on peripheral blood. These receptors all stem from a woman aged 40 to 49 with COVID-19, enrolled during active disease.

The CDR3: CASLPAPGQGHEQYF. Here the CDR3 DNA reads TGTGCCAGCCTGCCGGCTCCGGGACAGGGCCACGAGCAGTACTTC. This sequence joins TRBV28 and TRBJ2-7; 9 positions match TRBD1. The length of the CDR3 is 15 residues. CDR1 is MDHEN and CDR2 is SYDVKM in the germline V gene. Unmatched junction bases numbered 13, after V lost 8 bases and J lost 5 bases.

J is TRBJ1-5 and V is TRBV6-2 or TRBV6-3, with D perhaps TRBD1 (5 bases). Germline-derived CDR1 and CDR2 are MNHEY and SVGEGT. Trimming left V 6 bases short and J 0 bases short, with 27 bases between. The CDR3 spans 20 residues. The CDR3 nucleotides read TGTGCCAGCAGCAAACCCCTGGCAGGGCCGAGCCGGCATAGCAATCAGCCCCAGCATTTT. Translation: CASSKPLAGPSRHSNQPQHF.

The V call is TRBV10-3, the J call TRBJ2-1; 10 bases line up with TRBD2. Unmatched junction bases numbered 10, after V lost 7 bases and J lost 4 bases. The germline CDR1 and CDR2 sequences are ENHRY and SYGVKD. The CDR3 runs to 16 residues. Here the CDR3 reads CAITRGAGGGYNEQFF. The CDR3 DNA reads as TGTGCCATCACGAGAGGAGCGGGAGGGGGGTACAATGAGCAGTTCTTC.

The chain recombines TRBV27 with TRBJ1-1; weak D call: TRBD1 (6 bases). The germline gives CDR1 MNHEY, CDR2 SMNVEV (reference sequence). The CDR3 has 14 amino acids. V was clipped by 4 bases and J by 0 bases, with 9 bases between them. Here the CDR3 DNA reads TGTGCCAGCAGTTCGGGACAAGTGAACACTGAAGCTTTCTTT. Protein: CASSSGQVNTEAFF.

The V call is TRBV7-3, the J call TRBJ2-7, with 7 bases that match TRBD1. Per germline, CDR1 SGHTA and CDR2 FQGTGA. The CDR3 has 13 residues. The J segment lost 4 bases and the V segment lost 5 bases, leaving 5 bases of the junction unmatched. CDR3 amino acids: CASSVLQGYEQYF. CDR3 bases: TGTGCCAGCAGCGTCCTACAGGGGTACGAGCAGTACTTC.

The chain has TRBV7-9 and TRBJ1-2, with D perhaps matching TRBD1 (5 bases). Trimming shortened V by 1 base and J by 2 bases, and 14 bases separated the two germline ends. Germline CDR1 SEHNR, CDR2 FQNEAQ (reference sequence). CDR3 length: 16 residues. The chain's CDR3 is CASSLVGKDSNYGYTF. The CDR3 DNA reads TGTGCCAGCAGCTTAGTTGGGAAAGACAGCAACTATGGCTACACCTTC.

The chain links TRBV12-5 to TRBJ1-2; the match to TRBD1 covers 9 bases. Germline loops: CDR1 LGHNT, CDR2 FRNRAP. The length of the CDR3 is 14 residues. J lost 5 bases, V lost 3 bases, and 4 bases had no gene match. The CDR3 DNA is TGTGCTAGTGGTTTAGGACAGGGGAAGTATGGCTACACCTTC. Translation: CASGLGQGKYGYTF. Variable domain in full (rest from reference TRBV12-5 and TRBJ1-2): DARVTQTPRHKVTEMGQEVTMRCQPILGHNTVFWYRQTMMQGLELLAYFRNRAPLDDSGMPKDRFSAEMPDATLATLKIQPSEPRDSAVYFCASGLGQGKYGYTFGSGTRLTVV.

In DNA, the CDR3 is TGTGCCAGCAGCTTAGCTCTAGCGGTTTACAATGAGCAGTTCTTC. Translation: CASSLALAVYNEQFF. The chain uses TRBV7-9 and TRBJ2-1; 7 bases line up with TRBD2. Losses at the gene ends were 0 bases for V and 4 bases for J; bases not matched to a gene: 3. This CDR3 has 15 residues. Germline CDR1 SEHNR, CDR2 FQNEAQ (reference sequence).

The chain recombines TRBV6-2 or TRBV6-3 with TRBJ2-1, with TRBD2 identical over 11 bases. With 4 bases clipped from V and 8 bases from J, the junction kept 13 bases outside the gene matches. Germline V gene lookup returns CDR1 MNHEY and CDR2 SVGEGT. This CDR3 is built from 17 residues. This chain's CDR3 is CASSSQIAGGPFHEQFF. The CDR3 DNA reads TGTGCCAGCAGTTCTCAAATAGCGGGGGGGCCTTTTCATGAGCAGTTCTTC.

This chain links TRBV10-3 with TRBJ1-6, with TRBD1 matching over 8 bases. Germline trimming cut 6 bases from V and 7 bases from J; bases unmatched to any gene: 5. This CDR3 region has 14 residues. Germline values: CDR1 ENHRY, CDR2 SYGVKD. The CDR3 protein is CAIRGDRQNSPLHF. DNA for the CDR3: TGTGCCATCAGGGGGGACAGGCAAAATTCACCCCTCCACTTT.

CDR3 sequence (DNA): TGTGCCAGCAGTGGGGGACTTCCCTACGAGCAGTACTTC. Encoded protein: CASSGGLPYEQYF. The chain employs TRBV12-3 or TRBV12-4 and TRBJ2-7, with D tentatively TRBD2 (6 bases). The CDR3 sequence is 13 residues long. V was shortened by 5 bases and J by 2 bases, with 10 bases between the two germline ends.

This chain uses TRBV12-5 with TRBJ2-5; D is ambiguous. Trimming removed 3 bases at V and 3 bases at J, with 5 bases between. The germline gives CDR1 LGHNT, CDR2 FRNRAP. The CDR3 length is 12 residues. The CDR3 region has the DNA TGTGCTAGTGGTTTATTAGAAGAGACCCAGTACTTC. Translation gives CASGLLEETQYF.

This clone was recorded a few times. The genes are TRBV28 and TRBJ2-3; D ambiguous. The CDR3 extends over 12 amino acids. V was shortened by 5 bases and J by 6 bases, with 9 bases between the two germline ends. Germline assignment: CDR1 MDHEN and CDR2 SYDVKM. The CDR3 sequence: CASSLYGDTQYF. The CDR3 DNA reads as TGTGCCAGCAGTCTCTACGGGGATACGCAGTATTTT.

V is TRBV6-5 and J is TRBJ1-3; D gene ambiguous. Germline lookup yields CDR1 MNHEY and CDR2 SVGAGI. The V gene lost 8 bases and the J gene lost 2 bases, with 13 bases spanning the gap. The CDR3 covers 14 residues. The CDR3, as DNA: TGTGCCAGCCCGGAGGCAGGCGCTGGAAACACCATATATTTT. Protein sequence: CASPEAGAGNTIYF.

The chain uses TRBV27 and TRBJ2-5; the match to TRBD2 covers 11 bases. Germline trimming cut 4 bases from V and 5 bases from J; bases unmatched to any gene: 3. This CDR3 has 14 amino acids. Germline V gene sequence: CDR1 MNHEY, CDR2 SMNVEV (reference sequence). The CDR3 loop reads CASSSRTSGETQYF. The CDR3 region has the DNA TGTGCCAGCAGTTCCCGGACTAGCGGGGAGACCCAGTACTTC.

The rearrangement joins TRBV7-8 to TRBJ1-5; D gene ambiguous. Trimming took off 0 bases at V and 7 bases at J, with 16 bases between the two ends. The CDR3 totals 16 residues. Germline V gene lookup returns CDR1 SGHVS and CDR2 FQNEAQ. The DNA of the CDR3 is TGTGCCAGCAGCTTAGCGTCTCGAGGGTCAAGGCAGCCCCAGCATTTT. Its translation is CASSLASRGSRQPQHF.

This CDR3 reads CASSPGRGGEKLFF. For the CDR3, the DNA is TGTGCCAGCAGCCCGGGGAGGGGTGGTGAAAAACTGTTTTTT. The V and J genes are TRBV7-2 and TRBJ1-4, with a tentative D call TRBD1 (5 bases). The germline gives CDR1 SGHTA, CDR2 FQGNSA. V lost 5 bases to trimming and J lost 7 bases, with 14 bases between them. The CDR3 contains 14 residues.

This clone was seen a handful of times. The genes are TRBV25-1 and TRBJ2-1; 9 bases align to TRBD1. Looked up from germline, CDR1 is MGHDK and CDR2 is SYGVNS. This CDR3 has 16 amino acids. V was pared by 3 bases and J by 7 bases, with 10 bases of the junction left unmatched. This chain's CDR3 is CASSDTTGGKRNEQFF. The CDR3 DNA reads TGTGCCAGCAGTGACACGACAGGGGGAAAGAGAAATGAGCAGTTCTTC.

V usage is TRBV27 and J usage is TRBJ1-1; D is unresolved. The germline V gene encodes CDR1 MNHEY and CDR2 SMNVEV (reference sequence). Trimming removed 10 bases at V and 6 bases at J, with 18 bases between. CDR3 length equals 13 residues. The CDR3 loop reads CATRLVLVAEAFF. The CDR3 nucleotides read TGTGCCACCCGACTAGTATTGGTCGCTGAAGCTTTCTTT.

This chain connects TRBV28 to TRBJ1-5; 11 bases are a match to TRBD1. V dropped 4 bases and J dropped 4; count of bases not matched to a gene: 12. The CDR3 is 18 amino acids. Germline V gives CDR1 MDHEN, CDR2 SYDVKM. The CDR3 region is CASSSLFGQGAGNQPQHF. CDR3 coding DNA: TGTGCCAGCAGTTCTTTATTCGGACAGGGGGCAGGGAATCAGCCCCAGCATTTT.

The rearrangement links TRBV12-3 or TRBV12-4 to TRBJ1-2; 7 bases align to TRBD1. The CDR3 has 13 residues. J gave up 7 bases and V 0 bases, and 2 bases lay outside the gene matches. CDR3 protein: CASSLASGGGYTF. CDR3 sequence (DNA): TGTGCCAGCAGTTTAGCCTCAGGGGGTGGCTACACCTTC.

V and J are TRBV4-3 and TRBJ2-2; 11 nucleotides line up with TRBD2. The J segment lost 1 base and the V segment lost 2 bases, leaving 6 bases of the junction unmatched. The CDR3 extends over 18 amino acids. CDR1 and CDR2 (germline): LGHNA, YSLEER. CDR3 DNA: TGCGCCAGCAGCCAAAACCCGACTAGCGGGGTGAACACCGGGGAGCTGTTTTTT. Translation gives CASSQNPTSGVNTGELFF.